This T cell receptor (beta chain) was sequenced in a study of T cells in Graves' hyperthyroidism and ophthalmopathy. There were TCR beta CDR3 regions amplified from RNA transcripts. TCR CDR3 underwent first-round RT-PCR with the HTBI primer set. TCRdb re-derived calls from the multiplex PCR reads in MiXCR, one entry per CDR3 protein. The sample has some 360,000 distinct CDR3 sequences, approximately 14% seen once. CDR3 size: 14 residues. The V gene lost 7 bases and the J gene lost 0 bases, with 10 bases spanning the gap. From germline, CDR1 is MNHNS and CDR2 SASEGT. The table lists this clonotype with many counts.

The sequenced material came from blood. The sequence was obtained from an older woman with Graves' hyperthyroidism. The rearrangement links TRBV6-1 to TRBJ1-5; D remains ambiguous. The CDR3 coding sequence is TGTGCCAGCACGACATTCGATAGCAATCAGCCCCAGCATTTT. Translation gives CASTTFDSNQPQHF.